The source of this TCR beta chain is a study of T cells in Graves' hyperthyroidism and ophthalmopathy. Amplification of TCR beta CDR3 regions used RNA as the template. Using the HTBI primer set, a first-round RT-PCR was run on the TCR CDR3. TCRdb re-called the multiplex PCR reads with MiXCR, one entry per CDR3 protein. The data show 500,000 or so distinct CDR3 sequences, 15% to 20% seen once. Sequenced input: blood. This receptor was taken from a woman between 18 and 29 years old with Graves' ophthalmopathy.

The CDR3 is CASSTGTGARNQPQHF. The CDR3 DNA reads as TGTGCCAGTAGTACGGGGACAGGGGCGCGCAATCAGCCCCAGCATTTT. The chain is built from TRBV19 and TRBJ1-5; 10 bases are a match to TRBD1. Germline CDR1 LNHDA, CDR2 SQIVND (reference sequence). Trimming removed 4 bases from V and 2 bases from J; junction bases left unmatched: 5. The CDR3 is 16 residues long.